The sequence of this T cell receptor (beta chain) was determined in a study of blood T cell repertoires in COVID-19. Study-wide context: Spain, Italy and the United States supplied samples that represented acute and convalescent COVID-19.

V dropped 5 bases and J dropped 4 bases, with 17 bases sitting between them. The CDR3 covers 15 residues. Germline V gene data show CDR1 as WNHNN and CDR2 as SYGVQD (reference sequence). This clone came up a few times. Per the original data handling: How many nucleated cells were present was estimated from reference gene primer amplification. Profiled with immunoSEQ multiplex PCR; TCRdb holds only in-frame clones, not every one. The DNA was the basis for D and trimming; V, J and clone size are from that table. Of roughly 420,000 clones in the sample, approximately 88% were seen once. Cohorts were based on clinical histories the participants reported.

This receptor was obtained from a woman between 25 and 40 years old with acute COVID-19. The chain uses TRBV10-1 and TRBJ1-1; D might be TRBD1 (6 bases). The sample taken for sequencing was PBMCs or T cells enriched from blood (not recorded which). CDR3 sequence reads: CASSTGRGGGTEAFF. The CDR3 coding sequence is TGCGCCAGCAGTACCGGGAGGGGAGGGGGCACTGAAGCTTTCTTT.